A selection of T cell receptor beta chains follows, all from one sample in a study of blood T cells in healthy people across ages. TCRdb recomputed calls from the 5' RACE reads with MiXCR, one row per CDR3 protein. The sample shows some 880,000 distinct CDR3 sequences, under 40% of them seen only once. What was sequenced was blood. These receptors were taken from a man between 18 and 35 years old in good health. Each CDR3 is given with its conserved first and last residue. A D gene is named only where the DNA matches it firmly. Clone size is shown for a subset of rows, as once, few, many or a class of expanded clone.

TRBJ2-5	NA	TRBD2	TRBV10-3	CAISGLAGAQETQYF	TGTGCCATCAGTGGCCTAGCGGGGGCCCAAGAGACCCAGTACTTC
TRBJ2-1	NA	NA	TRBV6-1	CAVSGGEQFF	TGTGCCGTCAGCGGAGGCGAGCAGTTCTTC
TRBJ2-6	many	TRBD1	TRBV20-1	CSARTGGVGANVLTF	TGCAGTGCCAGGACAGGGGGCGTCGGGGCCAACGTCCTGACTTTC
TRBJ2-1	NA	NA	TRBV29-1	CSVQADRSYNEQFF	TGCAGCGTACAAGCCGACCGCTCCTACAATGAGCAGTTCTTC
TRBJ2-1	few	NA	TRBV12-3/TRBV12-4	CASSATDEQFF	TGTGCCAGCAGTGCCACAGATGAGCAGTTCTTC
TRBJ1-5	NA	NA	TRBV7-8	CASSLLGTGNQPQHF	TGTGCCAGCAGCTTATTGGGGACCGGTAATCAGCCCCAGCATTTT
TRBJ2-1	many	NA	TRBV24-1	CATSDRTHGEQFF	TGTGCCACCAGTGACCGAACCCATGGGGAGCAGTTCTTC
TRBJ1-1	NA	NA	TRBV24-1	CAFRDLGDTEAFF	TGTGCCTTCAGGGATTTGGGGGACACTGAAGCTTTCTTT
TRBJ2-3	few	TRBD2	TRBV4-3	CASSQDMGGAQYF	TGCGCCAGCAGCCAAGATATGGGGGGGGCGCAGTATTTT
TRBJ2-5	NA	TRBD2	TRBV9	CASSPSGTMEETQYF	TGTGCCAGCAGCCCGAGCGGGACTATGGAAGAGACCCAGTACTTC
TRBJ2-3	many	NA	TRBV4-3	CASSQVQSDTQYF	TGCGCCAGCAGCCAAGTACAGTCAGATACGCAGTATTTT
TRBJ1-2	once	TRBD1	TRBV3-1	CASSQDYRGGSYTF	TGTGCCAGCAGCCAAGATTACAGGGGCGGCAGCTACACCTTC
TRBJ2-3	few	NA	TRBV4-2	CASSQGGSSMDTQYF	TGTGCCAGCAGCCAAGGGGGCAGTTCAATGGATACGCAGTATTTT
TRBJ2-3	few	NA	TRBV5-1	CASSFRGATDTQYF	TGCGCCAGCAGCTTCCGGGGGGCAACAGATACGCAGTATTTT
TRBJ2-1	NA	NA	TRBV7-9	CASSLVLGGHNEQFF	TGTGCCAGCAGCTTAGTCCTCGGCGGACACAATGAGCAGTTCTTC
TRBJ2-5	NA	NA	TRBV20-1	CSASNRVTQTQYF	TGCAGTGCCAGTAACAGGGTGACGCAGACCCAGTACTTC
TRBJ1-5	NA	TRBD1	TRBV27	CASSMGTGGNQPQHF	TGTGCCAGCAGTATGGGGACAGGCGGCAATCAGCCCCAGCATTTT
TRBJ2-2	few	NA	TRBV20-1	CSAPNSGTPNTGELFF	TGCAGTGCCCCCAATTCGGGGACTCCGAACACCGGGGAGCTGTTTTTT
TRBJ1-2	NA	NA	TRBV12-5	CVSSMQGSANYGYTF	TGTGTTAGCTCCATGCAGGGGTCGGCTAACTATGGCTACACCTTC
TRBJ1-6	many	NA	TRBV7-6	CASSFAGSNSPLHF	TGTGCCAGCAGCTTTGCAGGGTCTAATTCACCCCTCCACTTT
TRBJ2-2	NA	NA	TRBV10-3	CAISDPSGEGVNTGELFF	TGTGCCATCAGTGACCCTTCCGGGGAAGGGGTCAACACCGGGGAGCTGTTTTTT
TRBJ2-1	many	TRBD2	TRBV20-1	CSARDDRGLARYEQFF	TGCAGTGCTAGAGACGATAGGGGACTAGCGAGATATGAGCAGTTCTTC
TRBJ2-3	many	TRBD2	TRBV7-2	CASSVAGASTDTQYF	TGTGCCAGCAGCGTAGCGGGGGCTAGCACAGATACGCAGTATTTT
TRBJ1-2	many	NA	TRBV12-3/TRBV12-4	CASSLVSGPYGYTF	TGTGCCAGCAGTTTGGTTTCGGGACCCTATGGCTACACCTTC
TRBJ2-3	many	TRBD2	TRBV20-1	CSAPPRTSEFTDTQYF	TGCAGTGCCCCGCCTCGGACTAGCGAGTTCACAGATACGCAGTATTTT
TRBJ2-5	few	TRBD2	TRBV13	CASRPTSGGTEQYF	TGTGCCAGCAGGCCGACTAGCGGGGGAACTGAGCAGTACTTC
TRBJ2-2	few	NA	TRBV12-3/TRBV12-4	CASSQFRGSGELFF	TGTGCCAGCAGTCAGTTCAGGGGTTCCGGGGAGCTGTTTTTT
TRBJ1-4	NA	NA	TRBV5-1	CASSFGDPLREKLFF	TGCGCCAGCAGCTTTGGGGACCCCCTTAGGGAAAAACTGTTTTTT
TRBJ1-2	NA	TRBD1	TRBV24-1	CATSDSRGLWDSYYGYTF	TGTGCCACCAGTGATTCGCGGGGTCTATGGGACAGCTACTATGGCTACACCTTC
TRBJ1-2	few	NA	TRBV15	CATSAGGDYGYTF	TGTGCCACCAGCGCGGGGGGGGACTATGGCTACACCTTC
TRBJ2-7	NA	NA	TRBV11-2	CASSLVMVGADYEQYF	TGTGCCAGCAGCTTAGTTATGGTTGGGGCGGACTACGAGCAGTACTTC
TRBJ2-5	once	TRBD1	TRBV6-5	CASSYSGTGGAETQYF	TGTGCCAGCAGTTACTCGGGGACAGGGGGTGCGGAGACCCAGTACTTC
TRBJ2-3	NA	NA	TRBV7-2	CASSVYAGDTQYF	TGTGCCAGCAGCGTTTATGCGGGAGATACGCAGTATTTT
TRBJ2-3	NA	NA	TRBV20-1	CSARRPTDTQYF	TGCAGTGCTCGGAGACCCACAGATACGCAGTATTTT
TRBJ1-5	NA	NA	TRBV19	CASSEGVRGNQPQHF	TGTGCCAGTAGTGAAGGGGTCCGAGGGAATCAGCCCCAGCATTTT
TRBJ2-1	NA	NA	TRBV3-1	CASSQDRRRTQFF	TGTGCCAGCAGCCAAGATCGGAGACGAACTCAGTTCTTC
TRBJ2-5	NA	NA	TRBV27	CASSLSAGGLETQYF	TGTGCCAGCAGTTTATCGGCCGGGGGGCTAGAGACCCAGTACTTC
TRBJ2-3	NA	NA	TRBV3-1	CASSSRRAADTQYF	TGTGCCAGCAGCTCCCGCAGGGCGGCGGATACGCAGTATTTT
TRBJ1-2	NA	NA	TRBV4-1	CASSQGGGANYGYTF	TGCGCCAGCAGCCAAGGGGGCGGGGCCAACTATGGCTACACCTTC
TRBJ2-1	few	TRBD1	TRBV20-1	CSARTGNNEQFF	TGCAGTGCGAGGACAGGGAACAATGAGCAGTTCTTC
TRBJ2-3	NA	TRBD2	TRBV4-2	CASSQALAGATDTQYF	TGTGCCAGCAGCCAAGCTTTAGCGGGGGCGACAGATACGCAGTATTTT
TRBJ1-2	NA	NA	TRBV7-9	CPSSQTARGYTF	TGTCCCAGCAGCCAAACGGCCCGTGGCTACACCTTC
TRBJ2-5	NA	TRBD1	TRBV7-8	CASSSGQGGLGETQYF	TGTGCCAGCAGCTCCGGACAGGGTGGTTTAGGAGAGACCCAGTACTTC
TRBJ2-1	many	NA	TRBV20-1	CSARPGTERQFF	TGCAGTGCTAGGCCCGGGACTGAGAGGCAGTTCTTC
TRBJ2-5	many	NA	TRBV12-3/TRBV12-4	CASGLRAQETQYF	TGTGCCAGCGGACTGAGGGCCCAAGAGACCCAGTACTTC
TRBJ2-1	NA	TRBD2	TRBV3-1	CASSQRAGGPGEQFF	TGTGCCAGCAGCCAACGAGCGGGGGGGCCGGGTGAGCAGTTCTTC
TRBJ2-3	many	TRBD1	TRBV20-1	CSVTGTGTDTQYF	TGCAGTGTTACCGGGACAGGGACAGATACGCAGTATTTT
TRBJ2-3	NA	NA	TRBV4-3	CASSQEQGRGTDTQYF	TGCGCCAGCAGCCAAGAACAGGGGAGGGGCACAGATACGCAGTATTTT